Presented here are 27 T cell receptor beta chains from one specimen sequenced in a study of blood T cells in healthy people across ages. Then a second PCR, running about 6 to 12 cycles, was carried out with a sample-barcoded 5' primer and a J-beta primer mix. TCRdb reanalysed the 5' RACE reads using MiXCR and keeps one entry per CDR3 protein. The profile shows 1.4 million to 1.5 million distinct CDR3 sequences, 40% to 50% of them singletons. Sequenced material: blood. All receptors derive from a woman between 18 and 29 years old in good health.

This clonotype has only a few counts. The chain carries TRBV6-2 or TRBV6-3 and TRBJ1-5; no firm D call. The V end lost 6 bases, the J end lost 6 bases, and 21 bases lay between the germline ends. Germline V gene data show CDR1 as MNHEY and CDR2 as SVGEGT. The CDR3 spans 16 residues. The CDR3 region is CASRTSGYTLTQPQHF. The CDR3 DNA is TGTGCCAGCAGAACATCAGGATATACGTTAACTCAGCCCCAGCATTTT.

This clonotype was detected ten times or more. This rearrangement joins TRBV7-2 to TRBJ2-7; D gene uncertain. Germline V gene lookup returns CDR1 SGHTA and CDR2 FQGNSA. The germline V and J ends were trimmed by 2 bases and 0 bases, with 20 bases remaining between them. This CDR3 is built from 18 residues. CDR3 sequence reads: CASSLQPHLVLSSYEQYF. The CDR3 DNA is TGTGCCAGCAGCTTACAACCCCACCTGGTACTTAGCTCCTACGAGCAGTACTTC.

The V call is TRBV20-1, the J call TRBJ2-1; D remains unclear. V was cut by 1 base and J by 7 bases, with 14 bases left in between. CDR3 length: 14 residues. CDR1 DFQATT and CDR2 SNEGSKA come from the germline V gene (reference sequence). The CDR3 nucleotides read TGCAGTGCTAGAGTGGTCTGGGGTCGGAATGAGCAGTTCTTC. Its protein product is CSARVVWGRNEQFF.

This clonotype turned up a few times. The V call is TRBV12-3 or TRBV12-4, the J call TRBJ2-1; 10 bases align to TRBD1. The CDR3 runs to 14 residues. The junction had 8 bases not matched to a gene; V was cut back by 6 bases and J by 9 bases. CDR3 in DNA: TGTGCCAGCAGCACCGGGACAGGGGTCCCTGAGCAGTTCTTC. Translating it yields CASSTGTGVPEQFF.

The count of this clonotype is one. The gene calls are TRBV7-8 and TRBJ1-3; TRBD1 aligns across 9 bases. V lost 4 bases and J lost 4; bases outside the gene matches: 8. Germline-derived CDR1 and CDR2 are SGHVS and FQNEAQ. The CDR3 runs 16 residues. In DNA, the CDR3 is TGTGCCAGCAGCTACCGGGACAGGGAAGCCGGAAACACCATATATTTT. Encoded protein: CASSYRDREAGNTIYF.

The chain employs TRBV20-1 and TRBJ1-1; possibly TRBD1 for D (5 bases). V was pared by 0 bases and J by 0 bases, with 14 bases between. The CDR3 totals 16 residues. Germline V gives CDR1 DFQATT, CDR2 SNEGSKA (reference sequence). The CDR3 reads CSARDQVGTLNTEAFF. In DNA form, the CDR3 reads TGCAGTGCTAGAGATCAGGTCGGGACGTTGAACACTGAAGCTTTCTTT.

In its sample, this clonotype was seen a few times. The J gene is TRBJ1-1, the V gene TRBV20-1; tentatively, D is TRBD1 (6 bases). Germline V gene data show CDR1 as DFQATT and CDR2 as SNEGSKA (reference sequence). Trimming took off 6 bases at V and 0 bases at J, with 17 bases between the two ends. The CDR3 is 15 amino acids. CDR3 amino acids: CSAKRPGQLNTEAFF. CDR3 in DNA: TGCAGTGCCAAAAGGCCGGGACAACTGAACACTGAAGCTTTCTTT.

The chain joins TRBV12-3 or TRBV12-4 to TRBJ1-3, with 7 bases aligning to TRBD1. With V trimmed by 8 bases and J by 0 bases, 10 bases remained unmatched. This CDR3 comprises 16 residues. CDR3: CASRTRDSISGNTIYF. DNA for the CDR3: TGTGCCAGCCGAACGAGGGACAGCATCTCTGGAAACACCATATATTTT.

The gene calls are TRBV2 and TRBJ2-3, with D hard to call. Germline V lookup: CDR1 SNHLY, CDR2 FYNNEI. The V end was cut by 3 bases, the J end by 1 base, with 11 bases between. The CDR3 loop spans 15 amino acids. In nucleotides, the CDR3 is TGTGCCAGCAGTGAGCTAGGGCCTGGCACAGATACGCAGTATTTT. Encoded protein: CASSELGPGTDTQYF.

The rearrangement links TRBV4-1 to TRBJ1-1, with D unclear. CDR3 length equals 17 residues. V was cut by 0 bases and J by 5 bases, with 19 bases left in between. Germline V gene lookup returns CDR1 MGHRA and CDR2 YSYEKL. The CDR3 DNA is TGCGCCAGCAGCCAAGAACCTGATCCGCGAATACGAACTGAAGCTTTCTTT. It is translated as CASSQEPDPRIRTEAFF.

In nucleotides, the CDR3 is TGCAGTGCTAGAGTCTCCACTAGCGGGGCCTACAATGAGCAGTTCTTC. Its translation: CSARVSTSGAYNEQFF. The V and J genes are TRBV20-1 and TRBJ2-1, with 10 bases matching TRBD2. The CDR3 is 16 amino acids. V dropped 1 base and J dropped 2; count of bases not matched to a gene: 5. CDR1 and CDR2 (germline): DFQATT, SNEGSKA (reference sequence).

With regard to this clonotype: This likely comes from a read error, as the CDR3 has no conserved phenylalanine or tryptophan at its end. V gene TRBV6-1 combines with J gene TRBJ2-7; TRBD2 might be the D (6 bases). The CDR3 covers 13 residues. CDR1 is MNHNS, CDR2 SASEGT, per germline. The V end was cut by 7 bases, the J end by 3 bases, with 13 bases between. This CDR3 reads CASTETGVYEQYL. The CDR3 nucleotides read TGTGCCAGCACCGAGACGGGGGTCTACGAGCAGTACCTC.

The chain carries TRBV20-1 and TRBJ1-4, with TRBD1 identical over 8 bases. The CDR3 has 15 residues. Germline values: CDR1 DFQATT, CDR2 SNEGSKA (reference sequence). With 3 bases clipped from V and 4 bases from J, the junction kept 7 bases outside the gene matches. CDR3 sequence reads: CSARTGVGINEKLFF. The CDR3 DNA reads as TGCAGTGCTAGGACAGGGGTGGGAATTAATGAAAAACTGTTTTTT.

This clonotype was seen more than once but under ten times. The genes are TRBV2 and TRBJ2-3; 12 bases map to TRBD2. There are 15 residues in the CDR3. Germline V gene data show CDR1 as SNHLY and CDR2 as FYNNEI. V lost 6 bases to trimming and J lost 4 bases; unmatched junction nucleotides: 5. The CDR3 loop reads CASRLTSGSADTQYF. CDR3 nucleotide sequence: TGTGCCAGCAGATTGACTAGCGGGAGTGCAGATACGCAGTATTTT.

This clonotype appeared a few times. The rearrangement uses TRBV24-1 and TRBJ2-1; 9 positions agree with TRBD2. Germline V gene lookup returns CDR1 KGHDR and CDR2 SFDVKD. V shed 0 bases and J 5 bases; nucleotides not matched to a gene: 7. The CDR3 has 17 amino acids. The CDR3 coding sequence is TGTGCCACCAGTGATTTGCGCAGCGGGAGGATCCACAATGAGCAGTTCTTC. Its protein is CATSDLRSGRIHNEQFF.

The rearrangement uses TRBV6-1 and TRBJ2-7, with D possibly called TRBD1 or TRBD2 (5 bases each). The CDR3 spans 18 residues. V lost 10 bases and J lost 0, with 28 bases in between. Germline lookup yields CDR1 MNHNS and CDR2 SASEGT. CDR3 coding DNA: TGTGCCATCAGGGTGCTGTCGGTAGGAAGCGGACCCTCCTACGAGCAGTACTTC. Amino acids: CAIRVLSVGSGPSYEQYF.

V gene TRBV11-1 combines with J gene TRBJ2-7; the match to TRBD1 covers 11 bases. V lost 2 bases and J lost 2; bases outside the gene matches: 23. Germline V gene data show CDR1 as SGHAT and CDR2 as FQDESV (reference sequence). The CDR3 is 22 residues long. CDR3 DNA: TGTGCCAGCAGCTTAAATATAAGGAGTTCGGGCCCGGGACAGGGGGAAGCCTACGAGCAGTACTTC. Residues: CASSLNIRSSGPGQGEAYEQYF.

The chain is built from TRBV7-2 and TRBJ2-2, with a possible D match to TRBD2 (6 bases). The germline V gene encodes CDR1 SGHTA and CDR2 FQGNSA. This CDR3 is built from 15 residues. V was shortened by 4 bases and J by 4 bases, with 13 bases between the two germline ends. The DNA for the CDR3 is TGTGCCAGCAGCTCGACTAGTCATGTCACCGGGGAGCTGTTTTTT. It is translated as CASSSTSHVTGELFF.

The chain joins TRBV12-3 or TRBV12-4 to TRBJ2-1; 10 bases map to TRBD2. Trimming at V came to 6 bases and at J to 8 bases, leaving 10 bases not matched to a gene. This CDR3 has 15 residues. CDR3 nucleotide sequence: TGTGCCAGCAGACCCCCTAGCGGGGGATACCATGAGCAGTTCTTC. It translates to CASRPPSGGYHEQFF.

The gene calls are TRBV30 and TRBJ1-1; 9 bases line up with TRBD1. This CDR3 contains 11 residues. From germline, CDR1 is GTSNPN and CDR2 SVGIG (reference sequence). J lost 11 bases, V lost 3 bases, and 4 bases had no gene match. The CDR3 coding sequence is TGTGCCTGGAGGTTACAGGGGGCGGCTTTCTTT. Residues: CAWRLQGAAFF.

V gene TRBV20-1 combines with J gene TRBJ2-7; weak D call: TRBD2 (5 bases). V was trimmed by 0 bases and J by 3 bases, leaving 12 bases between them. This CDR3 contains 14 residues. CDR1 and CDR2 (germline): DFQATT, SNEGSKA (reference sequence). Here the CDR3 DNA reads TGCAGTGCTAGAGAGGGTACGGGGAACTACGAGCAGTACTTC. Its protein is CSAREGTGNYEQYF.

This clonotype was recorded a few times. The chain joins TRBV29-1 to TRBJ2-1; 13 nucleotides agree with TRBD2. Germline V gene lookup returns CDR1 SQVTM and CDR2 ANQGSEA. The CDR3 has 19 residues. The V and J ends lost 1 base and 0 bases, in that order; junction bases with no gene match: 9. The CDR3 reads CSVEAPGTSGTSSYNEQFF. DNA of the CDR3: TGCAGCGTTGAAGCTCCGGGGACTAGCGGGACGAGCTCCTACAATGAGCAGTTCTTC.

This clonotype was seen a few times. The chain links TRBV6-5 to TRBJ2-1, with D uncertain. This CDR3 is built from 13 residues. The germline V and J ends were trimmed by 6 bases and 5 bases, with 11 bases remaining between them. Germline assignment: CDR1 MNHEY and CDR2 SVGAGI. The CDR3 spells CASRYPKDNEQFF. The CDR3 nucleotides are TGTGCCAGCAGGTACCCGAAGGACAATGAGCAGTTCTTC.

This chain connects TRBV6-5 to TRBJ2-5; 10 bases match TRBD2. V trimming: 6 bases; J trimming: 4 bases; junction bases outside the gene matches: 11. Germline CDR1 reads MNHEY; CDR2 reads SVGAGI. The CDR3 extends over 16 amino acids. The CDR3 protein is CASSLAGTSDIETQYF. Here the CDR3 DNA reads TGTGCCAGCAGCTTGGCCGGGACTAGCGACATAGAGACCCAGTACTTC.

The chain is built from TRBV6-1 and TRBJ2-1; 7 bases line up with TRBD1. The junction had 17 bases not matched to a gene; V was cut back by 5 bases and J by 10 bases. The CDR3 has 16 residues. CDR1 is MNHNS and CDR2 is SASEGT in the germline V gene. The CDR3 DNA follows: TGTGCCAGCAGTATCCGACAGGGACCCCCCTCCTGGGAGCAGTTCTTC. Translating gives CASSIRQGPPSWEQFF.

The CDR3 reads CASTDTPLSYEQYF. The CDR3 DNA sequence: TGTGCCAGCACCGACACCCCTCTGTCCTACGAGCAGTACTTC. V usage is TRBV28 and J usage is TRBJ2-7; D remains unclear. The CDR3 runs 14 residues. CDR1 is MDHEN, CDR2 SYDVKM, per germline. V was pared by 7 bases and J by 1 base, with 14 bases between.

The chain employs TRBV6-5 and TRBJ2-6, with 7 bases lining up with TRBD1. The CDR3 loop spans 15 amino acids. Germline values: CDR1 MNHEY, CDR2 SVGAGI. Germline trimming cut 11 bases from V and 0 bases from J; bases unmatched to any gene: 7. CDR3 sequence (DNA): TGTGCCTCAGGACAGGAGAACTCTGGGGCCAACGTCCTGACTTTC. This sequence encodes CASGQENSGANVLTF.